Each of the 19 T cell receptor beta chains below was sequenced from the same sample in a study of cytomegalovirus exposure and HLA in healthy donors (dated by TCRdb to about 2017). Receptors were amplified or captured by the immunoSEQ multiplex PCR assay. For the multiplex PCR, a mixture combining 60 forward primers for TCR Vbeta segments and 13 reverse primers for TCR Jbeta segments was used. In TCRdb, the immuneACCESS table is reduced to in-frame sequences with V and J assigned. These tables do not hold every clone; where another copy was compared, an unresolved V gene accounts for under half, and the others remain unexplained. The table for this sample lists 200,000 or so clones; about 80% of them were counted only once. Clones ranked in the top ten supply 0.63% of the sample. Sequenced: PBMCs. Receptor source: a man aged 18 to 30 in good health and CMV-seronegative.

The rearrangement uses TRBV9 and TRBJ2-7, with D unclear. Germline lookup yields CDR1 SGDLS and CDR2 YYNGEE. The CDR3 is made up of 13 amino acids. V lost 0 bases and J 2 bases, leaving 6 bases between the germline ends. CDR3 residues: CASSVGLAYEQYF. The DNA of the CDR3 is TGTGCCAGCAGCGTAGGGCTAGCCTACGAGCAGTACTTC.

The chain is built from TRBV5-1 and TRBJ2-7; TRBD2 matches at 7 bases. V shed 4 bases, J shed 3 bases, and the junction held 10 bases outside the gene matches. CDR1 and CDR2 from the germline V gene are SGHRS and YFSETQ. This CDR3 is 15 amino acids long. The CDR3 region has the DNA TGCGCCAGCAGCCCATATCTGGGGGGGGGCTACGAGCAGTACTTC. Translated, it gives CASSPYLGGGYEQYF.

This clone was observed a single time. The rearrangement joins TRBV9 to TRBJ1-1, with D uncertain. Germline CDR1 reads SGDLS; CDR2 reads YYNGEE. CDR3 length: 15 amino acids. V was clipped by 4 bases and J by 0 bases, with 13 bases between them. The chain's CDR3 is CASSPLSGLNTEAFF. Written as DNA, the CDR3 is TGTGCCAGCAGCCCCCTGTCAGGCCTGAACACTGAAGCTTTCTTT.

The chain has TRBV18 and TRBJ2-5; no clear D gene. There are 14 residues in the CDR3. Germline loops: CDR1 KGHSH, CDR2 LQKENI. V was trimmed by 3 bases and J by 2 bases, leaving 10 bases between them. The CDR3 coding sequence is TGTGCCAGCTCACCCATGGCCCAACAAGAGACCCAGTACTTC. It is translated as CASSPMAQQETQYF.

V usage is TRBV30 and J usage is TRBJ1-1; D is possibly TRBD1 (6 bases). With 1 base removed from V and 3 bases from J, the gap between germline ends came to 12 bases. This CDR3 has 14 amino acids. CDR1 GTSNPN and CDR2 SVGIG come from the germline V gene (reference sequence). CDR3 DNA: TGTGCCTGGAGTGATGTTAACAGGGACACTGAAGCTTTCTTT. It encodes CAWSDVNRDTEAFF.

The J gene is TRBJ2-1, the V gene TRBV5-6, with 7 bases lining up with TRBD2. Germline V lookup: CDR1 SGHDT, CDR2 YYEEEE. The CDR3 length is 14 residues. V gave up 1 base and J gave up 5 bases; unmatched junction bases: 3. CDR3 residues: CASSLPSGDNEQFF. The CDR3 region has the DNA TGTGCCAGCAGCTTGCCTAGCGGAGACAATGAGCAGTTCTTC.

The rearrangement uses TRBV10-3 and TRBJ1-4; 9 positions match TRBD1. V lost 11 bases, J lost 5 bases, and 6 bases stayed unmatched. CDR1 is ENHRY and CDR2 is SYGVKD in the germline V gene. This CDR3 comprises 13 residues. In DNA form, the CDR3 reads TGTGCCTCCCGGACAGGGGAGAATGAAAAACTGTTTTTT. It specifies CASRTGENEKLFF.

This chain connects TRBV19 to TRBJ2-3, with TRBD2 matching 13 bases. The CDR3 runs 16 residues. The J segment lost 3 bases and the V segment lost 8 bases, leaving 8 bases of the junction unmatched. Germline V gene data show CDR1 as LNHDA and CDR2 as SQIVND (reference sequence). The CDR3 region is CASARLAGGGTDTQYF. The DNA of the CDR3 is TGTGCCAGTGCAAGACTAGCGGGAGGTGGAACAGATACGCAGTATTTT.

The J gene is TRBJ2-3, the V gene TRBV27; unclear D gene. The CDR3 consists of 13 residues. The germline gives CDR1 MNHEY, CDR2 SMNVEV (reference sequence). Trimming took 0 bases from V and 1 from J, leaving 2 bases between them. The CDR3 region is CASSLSGTDTQYF. The CDR3 DNA is TGTGCCAGCAGTTTATCCGGCACAGATACGCAGTATTTT.

The J gene is TRBJ2-2, the V gene TRBV28; D not certain. Trimming took off 3 bases at V and 1 base at J, with 3 bases between the two ends. The CDR3 runs 13 residues. Per germline, CDR1 MDHEN and CDR2 SYDVKM. The CDR3 DNA is TGTGCCAGCAGTTTTAAGAACACCGGGGAGCTGTTTTTT. Translating it yields CASSFKNTGELFF.

The CDR3 sequence: CASSERNYGYTF. CDR3 nucleotides: TGTGCCAGCAGTGAGCGCAACTATGGCTACACCTTC. This rearrangement joins TRBV6-1 to TRBJ1-2; D is unclear. The CDR3 runs 12 residues. Germline CDR1 and CDR2: MNHNS and SASEGT. The V end lost 3 bases, the J end lost 2 bases, and 4 bases lay between the germline ends.

In DNA, the CDR3 is TGCAGCGTTGAAGGACTAGCGGGACACAATGAGCAGTTCTTC. Its translation: CSVEGLAGHNEQFF. This chain links TRBV29-1 with TRBJ2-1, with 11 bases fitting TRBD2. The CDR3 consists of 14 residues. Per the germline V gene, CDR1 is SQVTM and CDR2 is ANQGSEA. V gave up 1 base and J gave up 5 bases; unmatched junction bases: 1.

This clone was picked up a small number of times. The chain combines TRBV4-1 with TRBJ1-4; 8 bases are a match to TRBD1. Per germline, CDR1 MGHRA and CDR2 YSYEKL. The CDR3 covers 16 residues. With 3 bases clipped from V and 2 bases from J, the junction kept 5 bases outside the gene matches. CDR3 loop: CASSHRQGNTNEKLFF. The CDR3 nucleotides read TGCGCCAGCAGCCACAGACAGGGGAACACTAATGAAAAACTGTTTTTT.

The genes are TRBV6-5 and TRBJ2-1; possibly TRBD2 for D (5 bases). V shed 3 bases and J shed 6 bases, with 12 bases lying between them. This CDR3 contains 14 residues. CDR1 is MNHEY and CDR2 is SVGAGI in the germline V gene. In nucleotides, the CDR3 is TGTGCCAGCAGTTATAGTCTAGCAGGCAATGAGCAGTTCTTC. Translating gives CASSYSLAGNEQFF.

This clone has only a few counts. V and J are TRBV10-3 and TRBJ1-3; no reliable D call. Trimming left V 6 bases short and J 3 bases short, with 6 bases between. The length of the CDR3 is 12 residues. CDR1 and CDR2 (germline): ENHRY, SYGVKD. CDR3 residues: CAIRDYGNTIYF. The CDR3 coding sequence is TGTGCCATCAGGGACTATGGAAACACCATATATTTT.

In DNA, the CDR3 is TGTGCCAGCAGTTTATTTGAGGCAGATACGCAGTATTTT. Translated, it gives CASSLFEADTQYF. This chain uses TRBV27 with TRBJ2-3; unclear D gene. CDR3 size: 13 residues. V lost 1 base, J lost 4 bases, and 6 bases lay in between. Germline V gene data show CDR1 as MNHEY and CDR2 as SMNVEV (reference sequence).

The V call is TRBV19, the J call TRBJ1-2; 11 bases agree with TRBD1. This CDR3 is 17 amino acids long. Germline CDR1 reads LNHDA; CDR2 reads SQIVND (reference sequence). V shed 5 bases, J shed 1 base, and the junction held 9 bases outside the gene matches. The CDR3 region has the DNA TGTGCCAGTAGTCCGCGAGGACAGGGGGCAGTTAACTATGGCTACACCTTC. It is translated as CASSPRGQGAVNYGYTF.

This chain connects TRBV5-6 to TRBJ2-1, with 9 bases aligning to TRBD2. CDR3 length: 16 residues. Germline V gene lookup returns CDR1 SGHDT and CDR2 YYEEEE. Trimming took 3 bases from V and 1 from J; bases not matched to a gene: 5. CDR3 sequence reads: CASSSLAGVSYNEQFF. DNA of the CDR3: TGTGCCAGCAGCTCCTTAGCGGGAGTGTCCTACAATGAGCAGTTCTTC.

The gene calls are TRBV28 and TRBJ2-7; 8 positions agree with TRBD2. This CDR3 comprises 14 residues. After removal of 7 bases from V and 2 bases from J, the junction contained 7 bases not matched to a gene. CDR1 is MDHEN, CDR2 SYDVKM, per germline. The CDR3 sequence: CASTSGLVAYEQYF. The CDR3 coding sequence is TGTGCCAGCACATCGGGACTAGTAGCCTACGAGCAGTACTTC.